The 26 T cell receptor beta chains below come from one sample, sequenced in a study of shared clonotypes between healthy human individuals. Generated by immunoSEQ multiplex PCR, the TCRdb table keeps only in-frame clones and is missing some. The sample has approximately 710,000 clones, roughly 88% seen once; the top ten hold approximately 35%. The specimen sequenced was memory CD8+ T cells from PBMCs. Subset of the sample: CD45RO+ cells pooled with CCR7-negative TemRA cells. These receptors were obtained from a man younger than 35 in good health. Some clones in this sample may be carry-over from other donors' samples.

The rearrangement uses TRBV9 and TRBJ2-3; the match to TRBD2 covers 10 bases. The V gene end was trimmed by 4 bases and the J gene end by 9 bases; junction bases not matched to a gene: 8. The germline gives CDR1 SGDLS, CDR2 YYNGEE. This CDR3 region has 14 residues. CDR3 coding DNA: TGTGCCAGCAGCCAACCCCTAGCGGGAGACACGCAGTATTTT. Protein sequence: CASSQPLAGDTQYF. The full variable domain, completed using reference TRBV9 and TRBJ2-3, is DSGVTQTPKHLITATGQRVTLRCSPRSGDLSVYWYQQSLDQGLQFLIQYYNGEERAKGNILERFSAQQFPDLHSELNLSSLELGDSALYFCASSQPLAGDTQYFGPGTRLTVL.

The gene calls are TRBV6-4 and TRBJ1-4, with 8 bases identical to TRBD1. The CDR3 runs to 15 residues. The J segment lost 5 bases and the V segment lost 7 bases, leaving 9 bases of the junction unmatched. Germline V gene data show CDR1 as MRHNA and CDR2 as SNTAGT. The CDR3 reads CASTQGGRSNEKLFF. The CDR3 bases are TGTGCCAGCACACAGGGGGGTAGATCGAATGAAAAACTGTTTTTT.

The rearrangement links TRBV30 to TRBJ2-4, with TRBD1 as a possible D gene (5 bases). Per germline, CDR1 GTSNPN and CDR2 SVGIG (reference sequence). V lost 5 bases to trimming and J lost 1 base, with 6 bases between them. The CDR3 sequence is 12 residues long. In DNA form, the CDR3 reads TGTGCCTGGGGGGCGGCCAAAAACATTCAGTACTTC. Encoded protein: CAWGAAKNIQYF. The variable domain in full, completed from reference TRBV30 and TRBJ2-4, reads SQTIHQWPATLVQPVGSPLSLECTVEGTSNPNLYWYRQAAGRGLQLLFYSVGIGQISSEVPQNLSASRPQDRQFILSSKKLLLSDSGFYLCAWGAAKNIQYFGAGTRLSVL.

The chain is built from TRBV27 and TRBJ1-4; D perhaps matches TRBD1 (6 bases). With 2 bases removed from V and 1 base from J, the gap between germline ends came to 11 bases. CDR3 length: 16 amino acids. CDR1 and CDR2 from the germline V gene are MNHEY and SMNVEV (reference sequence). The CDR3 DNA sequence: TGTGCCAGCAGTTTACGCAGGGGTATAACTAATGAAAAACTGTTTTTT. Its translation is CASSLRRGITNEKLFF.

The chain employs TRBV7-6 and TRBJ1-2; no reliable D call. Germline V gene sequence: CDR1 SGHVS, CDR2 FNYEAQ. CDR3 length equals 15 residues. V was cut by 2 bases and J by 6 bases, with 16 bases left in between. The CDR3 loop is CASSLTVNPTNGYTF. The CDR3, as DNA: TGTGCCAGCAGCTTAACAGTTAACCCCACGAATGGCTACACCTTC.

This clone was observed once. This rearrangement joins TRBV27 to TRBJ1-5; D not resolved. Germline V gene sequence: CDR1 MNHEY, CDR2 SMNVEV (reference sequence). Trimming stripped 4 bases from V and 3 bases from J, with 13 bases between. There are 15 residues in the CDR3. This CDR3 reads CASSYHPGDNQPQHF. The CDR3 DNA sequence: TGTGCCAGCAGTTATCACCCCGGGGACAATCAGCCCCAGCATTTT.

This CDR3 reads CASWNGRVRQHF. The CDR3 DNA reads TGTGCCAGCTGGAACGGTCGAGTGCGACAGCATTTT. The rearrangement joins TRBV6-1 to TRBJ1-5; D remains ambiguous. Trimming shortened V by 8 bases and J by 13 bases, and 18 bases separated the two germline ends. The CDR3 is made up of 12 amino acids. From germline, CDR1 is MNHNS and CDR2 SASEGT.

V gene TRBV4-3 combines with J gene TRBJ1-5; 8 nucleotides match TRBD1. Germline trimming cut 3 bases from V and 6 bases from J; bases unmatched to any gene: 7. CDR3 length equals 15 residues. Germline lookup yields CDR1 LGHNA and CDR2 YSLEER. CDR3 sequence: CASSHVQGEGQPQHF. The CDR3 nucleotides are TGCGCCAGCAGCCACGTACAGGGGGAAGGTCAGCCCCAGCATTTT.

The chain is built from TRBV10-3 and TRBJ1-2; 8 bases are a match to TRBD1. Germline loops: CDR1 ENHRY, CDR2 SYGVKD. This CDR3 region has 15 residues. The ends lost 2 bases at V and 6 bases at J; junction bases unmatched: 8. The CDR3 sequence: CAISEGQGSGDGYTF. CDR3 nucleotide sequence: TGTGCCATCAGTGAGGGACAGGGCTCAGGGGATGGCTACACCTTC.

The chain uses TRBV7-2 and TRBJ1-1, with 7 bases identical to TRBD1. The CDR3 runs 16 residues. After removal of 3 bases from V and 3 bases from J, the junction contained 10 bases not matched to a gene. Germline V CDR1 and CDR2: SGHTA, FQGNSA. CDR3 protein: CASSFDREGRDTEAFF. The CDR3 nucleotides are TGTGCCAGCAGCTTCGACAGGGAAGGTAGGGACACTGAAGCTTTCTTT.

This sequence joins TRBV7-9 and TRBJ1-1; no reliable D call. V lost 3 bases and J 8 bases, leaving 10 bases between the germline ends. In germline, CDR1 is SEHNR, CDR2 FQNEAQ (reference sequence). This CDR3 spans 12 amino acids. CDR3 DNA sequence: TGTGCCAGCAGCTTGACGGCGATGGAAGCTTTCTTT. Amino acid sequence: CASSLTAMEAFF.

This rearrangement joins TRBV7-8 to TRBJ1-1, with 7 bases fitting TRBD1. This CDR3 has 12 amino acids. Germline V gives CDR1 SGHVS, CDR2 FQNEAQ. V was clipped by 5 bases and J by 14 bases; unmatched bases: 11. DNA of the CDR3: TGTGCCAGCAGCCCGGGGGGACAGATGCGGTTCTTT. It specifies CASSPGGQMRFF.

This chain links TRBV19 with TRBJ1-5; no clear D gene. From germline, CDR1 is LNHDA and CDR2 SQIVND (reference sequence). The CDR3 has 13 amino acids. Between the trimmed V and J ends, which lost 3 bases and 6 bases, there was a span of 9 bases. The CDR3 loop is CASSMGPVQPQHF. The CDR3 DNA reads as TGTGCCAGTAGTATGGGCCCAGTTCAGCCCCAGCATTTT. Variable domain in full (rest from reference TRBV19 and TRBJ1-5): DGGITQSPKYLFRKEGQNVTLSCEQNLNHDAMYWYRQDPGQGLRLIYYSQIVNDFQKGDIAEGYSVSREKKESFPLTVTSAQKNPTAFYLCASSMGPVQPQHFGDGTRLSIL.

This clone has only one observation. For the CDR3, the DNA is TGCGCCAGCAGCCATCATACCCAGGGATCTGGAAACACCATATATTTT. Amino acids: CASSHHTQGSGNTIYF. V and J are TRBV4-1 and TRBJ1-3, with a weak D call TRBD1 (5 bases). Germline CDR1 and CDR2: MGHRA and YSYEKL. The CDR3 totals 16 residues. Trimming left V 3 bases short and J 1 base short, with 13 bases between.

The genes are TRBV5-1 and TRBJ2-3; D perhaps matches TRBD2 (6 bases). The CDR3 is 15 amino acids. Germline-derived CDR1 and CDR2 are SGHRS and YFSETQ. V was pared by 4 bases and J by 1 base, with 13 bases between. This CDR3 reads CASSLLGGGTDTQYF. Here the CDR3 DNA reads TGCGCCAGCAGCCTCCTAGGAGGGGGCACAGATACGCAGTATTTT.

The CDR3 here is CASSKVKPDKPYSYEQYF. The CDR3 DNA follows: TGTGCCAGCAGCAAAGTAAAGCCCGACAAGCCTTACTCCTACGAGCAGTACTTC. The chain links TRBV21-1 to TRBJ2-7; the table names TRBD1, a call not compared with the DNA. TRBV21-1 is listed as a pseudogene. This CDR3 is built from 18 residues.

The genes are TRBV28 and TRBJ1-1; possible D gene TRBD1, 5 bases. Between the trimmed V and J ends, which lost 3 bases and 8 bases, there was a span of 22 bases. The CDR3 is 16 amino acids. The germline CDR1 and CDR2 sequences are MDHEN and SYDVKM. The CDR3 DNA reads TGTGCCAGCAGTTTCTCCCCCAGTAGAGGTAGGGGAGAAGCTTTCTTT. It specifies CASSFSPSRGRGEAFF.

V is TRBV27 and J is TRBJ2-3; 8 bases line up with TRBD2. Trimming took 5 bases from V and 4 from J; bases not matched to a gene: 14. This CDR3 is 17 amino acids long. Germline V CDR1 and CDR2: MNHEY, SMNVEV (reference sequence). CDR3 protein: CASSRTLAGGGADTQYF. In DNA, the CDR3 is TGTGCCAGCAGTCGGACCTTGGCGGGAGGTGGTGCAGATACGCAGTATTTT.

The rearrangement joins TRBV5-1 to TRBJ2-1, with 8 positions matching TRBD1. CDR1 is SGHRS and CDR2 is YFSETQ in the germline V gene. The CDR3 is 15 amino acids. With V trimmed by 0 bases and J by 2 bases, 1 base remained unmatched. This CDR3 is CASSLDRGAYNEQFF. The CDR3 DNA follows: TGCGCCAGCAGCTTGGACAGGGGGGCCTACAATGAGCAGTTCTTC.

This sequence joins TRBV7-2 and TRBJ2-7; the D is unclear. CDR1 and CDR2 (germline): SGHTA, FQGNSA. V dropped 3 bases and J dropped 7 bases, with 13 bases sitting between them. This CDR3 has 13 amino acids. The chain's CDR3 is CASSFKSTGEQYF. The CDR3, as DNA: TGTGCCAGCAGCTTCAAGTCTACCGGGGAGCAGTACTTC.

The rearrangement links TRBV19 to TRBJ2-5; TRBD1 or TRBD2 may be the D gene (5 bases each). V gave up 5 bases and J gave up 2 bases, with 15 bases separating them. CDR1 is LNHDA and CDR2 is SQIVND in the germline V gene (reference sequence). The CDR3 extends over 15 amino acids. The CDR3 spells CASSARDRRQETQYF. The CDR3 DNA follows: TGTGCCAGTAGTGCCCGGGACCGCCGGCAAGAGACCCAGTACTTC.

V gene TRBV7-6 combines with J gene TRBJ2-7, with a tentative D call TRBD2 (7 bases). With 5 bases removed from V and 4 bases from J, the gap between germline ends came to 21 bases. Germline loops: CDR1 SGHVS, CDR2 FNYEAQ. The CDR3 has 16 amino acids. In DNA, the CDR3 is TGTGCCAGCAGCCCAGGGGCGCGCGGGAGATCGTACGAGCAGTACTTC. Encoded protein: CASSPGARGRSYEQYF.

The CDR3 sequence: CASSQVTSGRAEQYF. The CDR3, as DNA: TGCGCCAGCAGCCAAGTAACTAGCGGGAGGGCAGAGCAGTACTTC. The chain couples TRBV4-1 to TRBJ2-7; 13 bases fit TRBD2. The germline CDR1 and CDR2 sequences are MGHRA and YSYEKL. The CDR3 length is 15 residues. V was pared by 1 base and J by 7 bases, with 4 bases of the junction left unmatched.

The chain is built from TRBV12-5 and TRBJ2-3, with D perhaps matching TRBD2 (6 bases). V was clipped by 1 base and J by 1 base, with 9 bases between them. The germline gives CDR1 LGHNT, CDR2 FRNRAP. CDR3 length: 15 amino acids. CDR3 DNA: TGTGCTAGTGGTTTGGCCCCGGGGGGCACAGATACGCAGTATTTT. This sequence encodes CASGLAPGGTDTQYF.

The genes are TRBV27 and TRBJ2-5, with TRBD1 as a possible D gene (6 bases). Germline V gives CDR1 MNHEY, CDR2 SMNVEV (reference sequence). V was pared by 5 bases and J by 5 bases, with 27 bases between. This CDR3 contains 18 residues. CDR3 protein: CASSPLMGHPPWWETQYF. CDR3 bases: TGTGCCAGCAGTCCCCTTATGGGACACCCACCTTGGTGGGAGACCCAGTACTTC.

The chain's CDR3 is CASSPPGLADYNEQFF. In DNA form, the CDR3 reads TGTGCCAGTAGTCCCCCGGGACTAGCGGACTACAATGAGCAGTTCTTC. V gene TRBV19 combines with J gene TRBJ2-1, with 11 bases fitting TRBD2. Unmatched junction bases numbered 6, after V lost 5 bases and J lost 3 bases. From germline, CDR1 is LNHDA and CDR2 SQIVND (reference sequence). The CDR3 is 16 amino acids.